This passage covers 27 T cell receptor beta chains from one sample sequenced in a study of shared clonotypes between healthy human individuals. The table came from immunoSEQ multiplex PCR; TCRdb's copy has only in-frame clones and leaves some out. The table includes millions of clones, roughly 96% detected once. The sample taken for sequencing was naive CD4+ T cells sorted from blood. Subset described: CD45RA+ positively selected. These receptors came from a man between 18 and 35 years old in good health.

V gene TRBV6-1 combines with J gene TRBJ2-7, with 7 bases matching TRBD2. This CDR3 comprises 13 residues. V lost 8 bases to trimming and J lost 4 bases; unmatched junction nucleotides: 8. Germline assignment: CDR1 MNHNS and CDR2 SASEGT. CDR3 sequence: CASGREHGYEQYF. In nucleotides, the CDR3 is TGTGCCAGCGGGCGGGAGCATGGATACGAGCAGTACTTC.

With regard to this clone: The germline gene is not matched at one end of the junction; a read error may be the cause. The V gene is TRBV6-5, the J gene TRBJ1-2; 10 positions agree with TRBD1. Germline-derived CDR1 and CDR2 are MNHEY and SVGAGI. This CDR3 has 13 amino acids. CDR3 nucleotide sequence: TGTGCCAGCAGCAAGGAGGGGACAGGGGCGGGGGCCTTC. It translates to CASSKEGTGAGAF.

The sample holds one count of this clone. The chain is built from TRBV11-2 and TRBJ2-1; D possibly corresponds to TRBD1 (6 bases). Germline assignment: CDR1 SGHAT and CDR2 FQNNGV. V lost 0 bases and J 7 bases, leaving 13 bases between the germline ends. CDR3 length: 15 amino acids. In DNA, the CDR3 is TGTGCCAGCAGCTTAGAGGGCAGGGGATTTAATGAGCAGTTCTTC. Amino acids: CASSLEGRGFNEQFF.

The chain links TRBV5-1 to TRBJ1-1; 7 bases align to TRBD1. Germline loops: CDR1 SGHRS, CDR2 YFSETQ. Trimming cost V 5 bases and J 4 bases; bases outside gene matches: 5. This CDR3 contains 13 residues. The DNA for the CDR3 is TGCGCCAGCAGAGTACAGGGGAGCACTGAAGCTTTCTTT. Translated, it gives CASRVQGSTEAFF.

This rearrangement joins TRBV4-1 to TRBJ1-6; D is uncertain. CDR1 and CDR2 (germline): MGHRA, YSYEKL. The CDR3 is 13 residues long. The ends were cut back, 0 bases at V and 15 bases at J, with 12 bases in the middle. The CDR3: CASSQDSLRGLHF. In DNA form, the CDR3 reads TGCGCCAGCAGCCAAGACAGTCTACGGGGCCTCCACTTT.

This clone was found once. V usage is TRBV5-4 and J usage is TRBJ1-2; 10 nucleotides align to TRBD1. Germline assignment: CDR1 SGHNT and CDR2 YYREEE (reference sequence). V lost 4 bases to trimming and J lost 7 bases; unmatched junction nucleotides: 7. The CDR3 is 14 residues long. This chain's CDR3 is CASSGGQGEVGYTF. For the CDR3, the DNA is TGTGCCAGCAGCGGTGGACAGGGGGAGGTTGGCTACACCTTC.

The chain employs TRBV7-2 and TRBJ2-5, with 8 bases fitting TRBD1. J lost 5 bases, V lost 4 bases, and 3 bases had no gene match. In germline, CDR1 is SGHTA, CDR2 FQGNSA. This CDR3 is built from 13 residues. CDR3 residues: CASSSDRVETQYF. CDR3 sequence (DNA): TGTGCCAGCAGCTCGGACAGGGTGGAGACCCAGTACTTC.

This clone was recorded only once. J is TRBJ2-2 and V is TRBV5-1; D might be TRBD1 (6 bases). The CDR3 is made up of 14 amino acids. Germline CDR1 SGHRS, CDR2 YFSETQ. V lost 2 bases and J lost 7, with 12 bases in between. DNA for the CDR3: TGCGCCAGCAGCTTTGCCGGGACACACGGGGAGCTGTTTTTT. Translation gives CASSFAGTHGELFF. Filled out from reference TRBV5-1 and TRBJ2-2, the complete variable domain reads KAGVTQTPRYLIKTRGQQVTLSCSPISGHRSVSWYQQTPGQGLQFLFEYFSETQRNKGNFPGRFSGRQFSNSRSEMNVSTLELGDSALYLCASSFAGTHGELFFGEGSRLTVL.

The chain is built from TRBV2 and TRBJ2-7; 9 nucleotides match TRBD2. This CDR3 region has 15 residues. Germline V CDR1 and CDR2: SNHLY, FYNNEI. The trim removed 6 bases at V and 7 bases at J, leaving 13 bases unmatched. CDR3 amino acids: CASRRTSATAGEQYF. The CDR3, as DNA: TGTGCCAGCAGGCGGACTAGCGCCACAGCGGGGGAGCAGTACTTC.

V is TRBV7-9 and J is TRBJ2-7; D not certain. Germline-derived CDR1 and CDR2 are SEHNR and FQNEAQ (reference sequence). The CDR3 is 12 residues long. Trimming took 2 bases from V and 5 from J, leaving 7 bases between them. CDR3 amino acids: CASSLLTDEQYF. The CDR3 nucleotides read TGTGCCAGCAGCTTACTAACAGACGAGCAGTACTTC. Variable domain in full (rest from reference TRBV7-9 and TRBJ2-7): DTGVSQNPRHKITKRGQNVTFRCDPISEHNRLYWYRQTLGQGPEFLTYFQNEAQLEKSRLLSDRFSAERPKGSFSTLEIQRTEQGDSAMYLCASSLLTDEQYFGPGTRLTVT.

The rearrangement uses TRBV6-5 and TRBJ2-1; 7 nucleotides line up with TRBD2. The CDR3 runs 12 residues. Losses at the gene ends were 5 bases for V and 13 bases for J; bases not matched to a gene: 8. CDR1 MNHEY and CDR2 SVGAGI come from the germline V gene. CDR3 loop: CASSGPSGAQFF. In DNA form, the CDR3 reads TGTGCCAGCAGTGGCCCTAGCGGAGCACAGTTCTTC.

The chain has TRBV7-2 and TRBJ1-5; tentatively, D is TRBD1 (6 bases). The CDR3 length is 15 residues. CDR1 is SGHTA and CDR2 is FQGNSA in the germline V gene. Trimming left V 5 bases short and J 4 bases short, with 15 bases between. CDR3: CASSATQGTNQPQHF. The CDR3 coding sequence is TGTGCCAGCAGCGCGACCCAGGGGACTAATCAGCCCCAGCATTTT.

The chain uses TRBV10-2 and TRBJ2-3; a weak D match, TRBD2 (5 bases). Per the germline V gene, CDR1 is WSHSY and CDR2 is SAAADI. V lost 7 bases, J lost 4 bases, and 15 bases lay in between. The CDR3 contains 14 residues. CDR3 sequence: CASTRAKRADTQYF. CDR3 coding DNA: TGCGCCAGCACGAGGGCGAAGAGGGCAGATACGCAGTATTTT.

The J gene is TRBJ2-4, the V gene TRBV4-3; 14 bases line up with TRBD2. Germline V gene data show CDR1 as LGHNA and CDR2 as YSLEER. The ends lost 3 bases at V and 8 bases at J; junction bases unmatched: 9. This CDR3 is built from 17 residues. This chain's CDR3 is CASSHRGLAGGRDIQYF. For the CDR3, the DNA is TGCGCCAGCAGCCACAGAGGACTAGCGGGAGGCCGGGACATTCAGTACTTC.

The gene calls are TRBV5-1 and TRBJ2-1; 14 positions agree with TRBD2. The V segment lost 4 bases and the J segment 7 bases; nucleotides outside the gene matches: 4. CDR1 SGHRS and CDR2 YFSETQ come from the germline V gene. This CDR3 region has 15 residues. CDR3 protein: CASSMGLAGVNEQFF. Here the CDR3 DNA reads TGCGCCAGCAGCATGGGACTAGCGGGAGTGAATGAGCAGTTCTTC.

This clone was detected once. The V call is TRBV6-5, the J call TRBJ2-5; a possible D gene is TRBD2 (5 bases). V lost 0 bases and J 7 bases, leaving 18 bases between the germline ends. This CDR3 region has 16 residues. CDR1 is MNHEY and CDR2 is SVGAGI in the germline V gene. For the CDR3, the DNA is TGTGCCAGCAGTTACTCTACGGCGGGTAGTGCTGGGACCCAGTACTTC. This codes for CASSYSTAGSAGTQYF.

The chain uses TRBV30 and TRBJ1-1; D uncertain. Trimming took off 2 bases at V and 0 bases at J, with 7 bases between the two ends. CDR1 is GTSNPN and CDR2 is SVGIG in the germline V gene (reference sequence). This CDR3 is 13 amino acids long. The CDR3 sequence is CAWSRELNTEAFF. CDR3 DNA: TGTGCCTGGAGTAGGGAACTGAACACTGAAGCTTTCTTT. Based on the CDR3 plus reference TRBV30 and TRBJ1-1, the full variable domain is SQTIHQWPATLVQPVGSPLSLECTVEGTSNPNLYWYRQAAGRGLQLLFYSVGIGQISSEVPQNLSASRPQDRQFILSSKKLLLSDSGFYLCAWSRELNTEAFFGQGTRLTVV.

This chain joins TRBV5-1 and TRBJ1-1; tentative D call: TRBD1 (6 bases). From germline, CDR1 is SGHRS and CDR2 YFSETQ. The V end was cut by 3 bases, the J end by 1 base, with 10 bases between. The CDR3 is 14 residues long. CDR3 in amino acids: CASSSGTRNTEAFF. In nucleotides, the CDR3 is TGCGCCAGCAGCTCCGGGACAAGGAACACTGAAGCTTTCTTT.

This CDR3 reads CASSLYPGQVSSPLHF. Here the CDR3 DNA reads TGTGCCAGCAGTTTGTATCCGGGACAGGTTTCTTCACCCCTCCACTTT. The chain joins TRBV28 to TRBJ1-6; 8 bases agree with TRBD1. Trimming at V came to 3 bases and at J to 9 bases, leaving 10 bases not matched to a gene. CDR3 length: 16 residues. CDR1 and CDR2 from the germline V gene are MDHEN and SYDVKM.

The chain links TRBV19 to TRBJ1-4, with 11 bases that match TRBD1. CDR3 size: 15 residues. The V gene end was trimmed by 6 bases and the J gene end by 8 bases; junction bases not matched to a gene: 8. Germline assignment: CDR1 LNHDA and CDR2 SQIVND (reference sequence). The DNA of the CDR3 is TGTGCCAGTAGCAGCCGGGACAGGGGGACGGAAAAACTGTTTTTT. Its translation: CASSSRDRGTEKLFF.

The chain uses TRBV28 and TRBJ2-3; 10 bases agree with TRBD2. Per the germline V gene, CDR1 is MDHEN and CDR2 is SYDVKM. V gave up 8 bases and J gave up 0 bases; unmatched junction bases: 11. This CDR3 contains 17 residues. The CDR3 sequence: CASGLAGAFISTDTQYF. Written as DNA, the CDR3 is TGTGCCAGCGGCCTAGCGGGGGCCTTTATTAGCACAGATACGCAGTATTTT.

The chain couples TRBV21-1 to TRBJ2-3; TRBD1 is the table's D call and was not checked against the DNA. TRBV21-1 is assigned pseudogene status. The CDR3 length is 16 residues. CDR3 amino acids: CASSGGTASFTDTQYF. The CDR3 DNA follows: TGTGCCAGCAGCGGAGGGACAGCAAGTTTCACAGATACGCAGTATTTT.

The chain carries TRBV13 and TRBJ2-3; the match to TRBD2 covers 11 bases. Germline lookup yields CDR1 PRHDT and CDR2 FYEKMQ (reference sequence). This CDR3 has 16 residues. The V and J ends lost 5 bases and 2 bases, in that order; junction bases with no gene match: 6. CDR3 in amino acids: CASSPLAGGITDTQYF. DNA of the CDR3: TGTGCCAGCAGCCCCCTAGCGGGAGGCATCACAGATACGCAGTATTTT.

This chain links TRBV2 with TRBJ1-5; tentative D call: TRBD1 (6 bases). Germline V gene lookup returns CDR1 SNHLY and CDR2 FYNNEI. This CDR3 spans 15 amino acids. Trimming removed 4 bases at V and 0 bases at J, with 10 bases between. DNA of the CDR3: TGTGCCAGCAGTGCGGGACAAAATAGCAATCAGCCCCAGCATTTT. Encoded protein: CASSAGQNSNQPQHF.

The chain uses TRBV7-2 and TRBJ1-2, with D perhaps TRBD1 (6 bases). Germline CDR1 SGHTA, CDR2 FQGNSA. This CDR3 has 16 amino acids. V lost 0 bases to trimming and J lost 8 bases, with 19 bases between them. The CDR3 here is CASSLAWGQTFKGYTF. For the CDR3, the DNA is TGTGCCAGCAGCTTAGCGTGGGGACAAACATTCAAAGGCTACACCTTC.

This chain connects TRBV6-1 to TRBJ1-5; maybe TRBD1 (5 bases). The CDR3 runs 13 residues. Germline CDR1 MNHNS, CDR2 SASEGT. The DNA of the CDR3 is TGTGCTTCCGAGGGGCCGGACAATCAGCCCCAGCATTTT. Protein sequence: CASEGPDNQPQHF.

This clone appeared once. The chain carries TRBV5-1 and TRBJ2-5, with TRBD2 identical over 9 bases. V trimming: 2 bases; J trimming: 0 bases; junction bases outside the gene matches: 5. Germline V gene lookup returns CDR1 SGHRS and CDR2 YFSETQ. The CDR3 spans 16 residues. The CDR3 region has the DNA TGCGCCAGCAGCTTCACCAGCGGGGGGTACCAAGAGACCCAGTACTTC. Protein product: CASSFTSGGYQETQYF.